The rows below give T cell receptor beta chains drawn from one sample of a study of STAT3 mutations in large granular lymphocyte leukemia. The method was immunoSEQ multiplex PCR; TCRdb's version includes in-frame clones alone and lacks a portion of them. Of about 5,000 clones in the sample, over 75% were seen once. Material: PBMCs. These receptor sequences come from a human donor with T large granular lymphocyte leukemia. Some clones in this sample may be carry-over from other donors' samples. CDR3s include the opening cysteine and the closing phenylalanine or tryptophan. A D gene is named only where the DNA matches it firmly. Some rows have no size entry. The others give once, few or many, or a class for an expanded clone.

-	TRBV7-9	17	TRBD2	TRBJ2-3	TGTGCCAGCAGCTTAGGGGTAGCGGGAGGAAGCACAGATACGCAGTATTTT	CASSLGVAGGSTDTQYF
-	TRBV19	17	-	TRBJ2-6	TGTGCCAGTAGTCCAGGGGTTTTGGGCTCTGGGGCCAACGTCCTGACTTTC	CASSPGVLGSGANVLTF
-	TRBV7-2	11	-	TRBJ2-2	TGTGCCAGCACCCCAATGCGGGAGCTGTTTTTT	CASTPMRELFF
-	TRBV4-1	15	-	TRBJ1-2	TGCGCCAGCAGCCAAGATACAGGCACTAACTATGGCTACACCTTC	CASSQDTGTNYGYTF
-	TRBV18	16	TRBD2	TRBJ2-2	TGTGCCAGCTCACCACTCGCGGGAGGGAACACCGGGGAGCTGTTTTTT	CASSPLAGGNTGELFF
-	TRBV6-5	14	-	TRBJ2-7	TGTGCCAGCAGCCCACTGACAGGAGTGCACGAGCAGTACTTC	CASSPLTGVHEQYF
-	TRBV28	12	-	TRBJ1-2	TGTGCCAGCAGACCGGACAGCGCAGGCTACACCTTC	CASRPDSAGYTF
-	TRBV7-2	16	TRBD1	TRBJ2-2	TGTGCCAGCAGCTTCCCGGGACAGGCGAACACCGGGGAGCTGTTTTTT	CASSFPGQANTGELFF
-	TRBV29-1	12	TRBD2	TRBJ2-5	TGCAGCGTTCGACTAGCGGGTGAGACCCAGTACTTC	CSVRLAGETQYF
-	TRBV6-5	11	-	TRBJ1-4	TGTGCCAGCAGTGGCGGAGAAAAACTGTTTTTT	CASSGGEKLFF
once	TRBV11-2	15	-	TRBJ2-6	TGTGCCAGCAGCGGGTCCCAATCTGGGGCCAACGTCCTGACTTTC	CASSGSQSGANVLTF
-	TRBV4-3	20	TRBD2	TRBJ2-3	TGCGCCAGCAGCCCAAGTTTTCTCCTGGGGATAGCGGGGGAGGCAGATACGCAGTATTTT	CASSPSFLLGIAGEADTQYF
-	TRBV6-1	14	TRBD1	TRBJ1-2	TGTGCCAGCAGTCGACCCCGGACAGGGGATGGCTACACCTTC	CASSRPRTGDGYTF
-	TRBV6-1	14	TRBD1	TRBJ2-7	TGTGCCTGCCGGACAGGGATCACTTCCTACGAGCAGTACTTC	CACRTGITSYEQYF
-	TRBV12-5	16	-	TRBJ2-2	TGTGCTAGTGGTTTGGCTGCCTATTTAGGCACCGGGGAGCTGTTTTTT	CASGLAAYLGTGELFF
-	TRBV6-5	16	-	TRBJ2-5	TGTGCCAGCAGTTACCATCCTATCGTAGCGCAAGAGACCCAGTACTTC	CASSYHPIVAQETQYF
-	TRBV11-2	15	-	TRBJ1-6	TGTGCCAGCGGTTGGACCGGGACCGGAAATTCACCCCTCCACTTT	CASGWTGTGNSPLHF
once	TRBV5-1	15	-	TRBJ1-1	TGCGCCAGCAGCTGGGGACTGGTCGGGAACACTGAAGCTTTCTTT	CASSWGLVGNTEAFF
-	TRBV7-9	14	TRBD1	TRBJ1-5	TGTGCCCTGGGAGGACAGGGGTTTAACCAGCCCCAGCATTTT	CALGGQGFNQPQHF
-	TRBV19	14	TRBD1	TRBJ1-2	TGTGCCAGTAGAAGCCGGGGGGACAGCTATGGCTACACCTTC	CASRSRGDSYGYTF
-	TRBV7-2	15	-	TRBJ2-2	TGTGCCAGCAGCTTACAGGGGGGCGGGACCGGGGAGCTGTTTTTT	CASSLQGGGTGELFF
-	TRBV5-4	13	-	TRBJ2-7	TGTGCCAGCAGCTTGGTTCCGGGCTACGAGCAGTACTTC	CASSLVPGYEQYF
-	TRBV29-1	15	TRBD1	TRBJ2-3	TGCAGCGTTGCTTCCAGGGGGCTGGGCACAGATACGCAGTATTTT	CSVASRGLGTDTQYF
once	TRBV5-6	15	TRBD2	TRBJ2-3	TGTGCCAGCAGCTTGGTTAGCGGGGGGGCAGATACGCAGTATTTT	CASSLVSGGADTQYF
-	TRBV28	14	-	TRBJ1-5	TGTGCCAGCAGTTTGGGGGGTGTCGGTCAGCCCCAGCATTTT	CASSLGGVGQPQHF
-	TRBV6-5	14	-	TRBJ1-1	TGTGCCAGCAGTTACCCGGGGACCGAATTTGAAGCTTTCTTT	CASSYPGTEFEAFF
-	TRBV14	13	-	TRBJ2-2	TGTGCCAGCAGCCAAGCTAGCTCCGGGGAGCTGTTTTTT	CASSQASSGELFF
once	TRBV18	16	TRBD2	TRBJ2-3	TGTGCCAGCTCCCCCGGGACTAGCGGGGGACCAGATACGCAGTATTTT	CASSPGTSGGPDTQYF
-	TRBV7-7	16	TRBD1	TRBJ2-2	TGTGCCAGCAGGGCACCCGGGACAGGGGGCACCGGGGAGCTGTTTTTT	CASRAPGTGGTGELFF
once	TRBV5-1	15	TRBD1	TRBJ1-1	TGCGCCAGCAGCCCGGGGGGGCAGGGGGCCACTGAAGCTTTCTTT	CASSPGGQGATEAFF
-	TRBV28	15	-	TRBJ1-5	TGTGCCAGCAGTTTATTGACCCATAGCAATCAGCCCCAGCATTTT	CASSLLTHSNQPQHF
-	TRBV7-9	12	-	TRBJ2-1	TGTGCCAGCAGCTTAGTTCGGAATGAGCAGTTCTTC	CASSLVRNEQFF
-	TRBV6-5	14	TRBD1	TRBJ1-2	TGTGCCAGCACTATGACAGGGGCTAACTATGGCTACACCTTC	CASTMTGANYGYTF
-	TRBV29-1	14	-	TRBJ2-2	TGCAGCGCCTCAGGGAGCGGGAACACCGGGGAGCTGTTTTTT	CSASGSGNTGELFF